Following are 19 T cell receptor beta chains from one sample sequenced in a study of PD-1 blockade in classical Hodgkin lymphoma. Regarding time point: cycle 4 day 1 (C4D1), after about 6 weeks of nivolumab. The patients all showed relapse after autologous stem cell transplantation, while their brentuximab vedotin exposure varied. Sequencing used immunoSEQ multiplex PCR; TCRdb keeps in-frame clones, though not all of them. The top ten hold less than 40% of the sample, which has about 9,200 clones, roughly 87% seen once. Sequenced here: peripheral blood mononuclear cells (PBMCs), sampled before the fourth cycle of nivolumab. These receptor sequences come from a human donor with classical Hodgkin lymphoma.

This clone appeared once. The genes are TRBV5-1 and TRBJ2-1, with D maybe TRBD1 (5 bases). Germline loops: CDR1 SGHRS, CDR2 YFSETQ. V was cut by 0 bases and J by 9 bases, with 16 bases left in between. This CDR3 is 15 amino acids long. The CDR3 sequence: CASSLESGRPAEQFF. The CDR3 DNA reads as TGCGCCAGCAGCTTGGAGTCAGGGCGACCTGCTGAGCAGTTCTTC.

The gene calls are TRBV6-1 and TRBJ2-7; 7 nucleotides agree with TRBD2. V dropped 4 bases and J dropped 6; count of bases not matched to a gene: 12. The CDR3 covers 15 residues. From germline, CDR1 is MNHNS and CDR2 SASEGT. The CDR3 sequence: CASSGGGFGSGEQYF. CDR3 nucleotides: TGTGCCAGCAGTGGGGGGGGATTCGGTTCAGGCGAGCAGTACTTC.

The chain combines TRBV5-4 with TRBJ2-7; either TRBD1 or TRBD2 may supply D (5 bases each). Germline V gene data show CDR1 as SGHNT and CDR2 as YYREEE (reference sequence). The CDR3 consists of 12 residues. Trimming left V 3 bases short and J 7 bases short, with 11 bases between. The CDR3: CASSSEGLEQYF. CDR3 DNA: TGTGCCAGCAGCTCCGAGGGGTTGGAGCAGTACTTC.

The chain has TRBV27 and TRBJ1-1; 8 positions match TRBD1. J was trimmed by 5 bases and V by 2 bases; bases with no gene match: 10. The CDR3 covers 16 residues. In germline, CDR1 is MNHEY, CDR2 SMNVEV (reference sequence). The CDR3 region is CASSLERTGRDTEAFF. The CDR3 DNA reads TGTGCCAGCAGTTTAGAGAGGACAGGGAGGGATACTGAAGCTTTCTTT.

This clone is medium-sized (0.01 to 0.1%). This rearrangement joins TRBV27 to TRBJ2-5, with TRBD2 matching 11 bases. The V gene's germline CDR1 is MNHEY and CDR2 SMNVEV (reference sequence). The ends lost 6 bases at V and 2 bases at J; junction bases unmatched: 5. CDR3 length equals 15 residues. This chain's CDR3 is CASRSGTSGQETQYF. Written as DNA, the CDR3 is TGTGCCAGCAGAAGTGGGACTAGCGGACAAGAGACCCAGTACTTC.

The rearrangement links TRBV6-4 to TRBJ2-3, with D perhaps assigned TRBD1 or TRBD2 (5 bases each). This CDR3 spans 14 amino acids. Trimming shortened V by 2 bases and J by 2 bases, and 8 bases separated the two germline ends. Germline CDR1 is MRHNA and CDR2 is SNTAGT. CDR3 sequence: CASSDGDPTDTQYF. In DNA, the CDR3 is TGTGCCAGCAGTGACGGGGACCCCACAGATACGCAGTATTTT.

A single count supports this clone. The genes are TRBV6-5 and TRBJ2-7; TRBD1 aligns across 7 bases. The J segment lost 4 bases and the V segment lost 6 bases, leaving 12 bases of the junction unmatched. Germline V CDR1 and CDR2: MNHEY, SVGAGI. The length of the CDR3 is 15 residues. The CDR3 region has the DNA TGTGCCAGCAGCAAACATCAACAGGGGTCGTACGAGCAGTACTTC. Its translation: CASSKHQQGSYEQYF.

This chain uses TRBV9 with TRBJ1-2; unclear D gene. From germline, CDR1 is SGDLS and CDR2 YYNGEE. The CDR3 loop spans 13 amino acids. Trimming took off 0 bases at V and 4 bases at J, with 7 bases between the two ends. CDR3 in DNA: TGTGCCAGCAGCGTAGAAGGGTTCTATGGCTACACCTTC. It translates to CASSVEGFYGYTF.

The V gene is TRBV18, the J gene TRBJ2-1, with 9 bases matching TRBD1. This CDR3 comprises 16 residues. V shed 6 bases, J shed 5 bases, and the junction held 11 bases outside the gene matches. CDR1 KGHSH and CDR2 LQKENI come from the germline V gene. CDR3 DNA: TGTGCCAGCTCCCCGGACAGGGGCCGCCAAAACAATGAGCAGTTCTTC. This encodes CASSPDRGRQNNEQFF.

In the case of this clone: An end of the junction differs from the germline gene, which may be a read error. The chain has TRBV15 and TRBJ1-1, with D hard to call. Germline assignment: CDR1 LNHNV and CDR2 YYDKDF (reference sequence). The length of the CDR3 is 14 residues. The chain's CDR3 is CATSRDFASSSLNF. CDR3 nucleotides: TGTGCCACCAGCAGAGATTTCGCGAGCTCCTCTTTAAACTTT.

The V gene is TRBV9, the J gene TRBJ1-2, with D hard to call. V was cut by 3 bases and J by 4 bases, with 19 bases left in between. Germline V gene sequence: CDR1 SGDLS, CDR2 YYNGEE. The CDR3 extends over 16 amino acids. The CDR3 region has the DNA TGTGCCAGCAGCGCAGACTTTGACCGGCCGATCTATGGCTACACCTTC. It codes for CASSADFDRPIYGYTF. The full variable domain, its missing parts supplied by reference TRBV9 and TRBJ1-2, is DSGVTQTPKHLITATGQRVTLRCSPRSGDLSVYWYQQSLDQGLQFLIQYYNGEERAKGNILERFSAQQFPDLHSELNLSSLELGDSALYFCASSADFDRPIYGYTFGSGTRLTVV.

In its sample, this clone was seen once. The rearrangement uses TRBV5-1 and TRBJ1-2, with 9 bases matching TRBD1. The CDR3 is 15 residues long. In germline, CDR1 is SGHRS, CDR2 YFSETQ. With 0 bases clipped from V and 3 bases from J, the junction kept 3 bases outside the gene matches. CDR3 loop: CASSLEGQGHYGYTF. CDR3 nucleotides: TGCGCCAGCAGCTTGGAAGGACAGGGGCACTATGGCTACACCTTC.

This clone was observed a few times. The genes are TRBV6-1 and TRBJ2-7; TRBD1 matches 7 bases. V lost 0 bases, J lost 0 bases, and 5 bases stayed unmatched. CDR1 and CDR2 (germline): MNHNS, SASEGT. The CDR3 spans 16 residues. This CDR3 reads CASSEAWDSFSYEQYF. CDR3 in DNA: TGTGCCAGCAGTGAAGCGTGGGACAGCTTCTCCTACGAGCAGTACTTC.

This clone showed up just once. The chain has TRBV4-1 and TRBJ2-1; D ambiguous. CDR3 length: 15 residues. The V gene lost 0 bases and the J gene lost 3 bases, with 9 bases spanning the gap. CDR1 and CDR2 from the germline V gene are MGHRA and YSYEKL. CDR3 region: CASSQDRNSYNEQFF. The CDR3 nucleotides read TGCGCCAGCAGCCAAGATCGGAACAGCTACAATGAGCAGTTCTTC.

The V gene is TRBV27, the J gene TRBJ2-1, with 9 bases aligning to TRBD2. This CDR3 has 17 residues. The V gene end was trimmed by 0 bases and the J gene end by 5 bases; junction bases not matched to a gene: 8. Per germline, CDR1 MNHEY and CDR2 SMNVEV (reference sequence). CDR3 coding DNA: TGTGCCAGCAGTTTATCAAATAGCGGGAGCCGGAACAATGAGCAGTTCTTC. Amino acid sequence: CASSLSNSGSRNNEQFF.

The V call is TRBV11-2, the J call TRBJ2-5; tentatively, D is TRBD1 (6 bases). The end of the DNA is better explained by TRBJ2-7, so the J call may be wrong. CDR3 size: 15 residues. Germline CDR1 is SGHAT and CDR2 is FQNNGV. In nucleotides, the CDR3 is TGTGCCAGCAGCCAAAGGAACAGGGTTACCTACGAGCAGTACTTC. Translating it yields CASSQRNRVTYEQYF.

The chain uses TRBV6-5 and TRBJ2-7; 11 positions match TRBD1. The germline V gene has CDR1 MNHEY and CDR2 SVGAGI. CDR3 length equals 14 residues. The junction had 6 bases not matched to a gene; V was cut back by 5 bases and J by 6 bases. In DNA form, the CDR3 reads TGTGCCAGCAGTCGGGACAGGGGGTCCAGCGAGCAGTACTTC. This gives the protein CASSRDRGSSEQYF.

J is TRBJ1-4 and V is TRBV2, with D tentatively TRBD1 (5 bases). Trimming removed 6 bases at V and 4 bases at J, with 15 bases between. CDR1 SNHLY and CDR2 FYNNEI come from the germline V gene. The CDR3 has 15 residues. DNA for the CDR3: TGTGCCAGCAGGGGGGTCCTGGGAGTTAATGAAAAACTGTTTTTT. Translation: CASRGVLGVNEKLFF. The variable domain in full, completed from reference TRBV2 and TRBJ1-4, reads EPEVTQTPSHQVTQMGQEVILRCVPISNHLYFYWYRQILGQKVEFLVSFYNNEISEKSEIFDDQFSVERPDGSNFTLKIRSTKLEDSAMYFCASRGVLGVNEKLFFGSGTQLSVL.

The chain employs TRBV2 and TRBJ1-3; 10 bases are shared with TRBD1. V shed 6 bases and J 0 bases; nucleotides not matched to a gene: 5. Germline V CDR1 and CDR2: SNHLY, FYNNEI. This CDR3 has 16 residues. The CDR3 sequence is CASSRDRGLSGNTIYF. DNA for the CDR3: TGTGCCAGCAGCCGGGACAGGGGTCTCTCTGGAAACACCATATATTTT.